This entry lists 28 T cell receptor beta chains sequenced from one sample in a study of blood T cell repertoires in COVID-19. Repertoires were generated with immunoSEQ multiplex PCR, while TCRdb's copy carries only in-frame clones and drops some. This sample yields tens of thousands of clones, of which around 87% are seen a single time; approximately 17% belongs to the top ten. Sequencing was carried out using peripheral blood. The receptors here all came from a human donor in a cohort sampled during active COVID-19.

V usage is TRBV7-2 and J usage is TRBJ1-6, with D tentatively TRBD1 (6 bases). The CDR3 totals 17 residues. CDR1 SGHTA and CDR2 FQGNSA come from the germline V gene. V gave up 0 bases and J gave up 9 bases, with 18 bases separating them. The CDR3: CASSLALGGQSGSPLHF. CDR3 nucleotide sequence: TGTGCCAGCAGCTTAGCGCTGGGGGGGCAGTCGGGTTCACCCCTCCACTTT.

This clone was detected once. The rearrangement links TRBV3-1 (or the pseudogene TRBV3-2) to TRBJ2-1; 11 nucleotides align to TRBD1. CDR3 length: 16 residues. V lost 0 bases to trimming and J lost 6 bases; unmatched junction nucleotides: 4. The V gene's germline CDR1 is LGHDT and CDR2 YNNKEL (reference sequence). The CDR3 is CASSQDRTGGFNEQFF. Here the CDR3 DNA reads TGTGCCAGCAGCCAAGACAGGACAGGGGGCTTCAATGAGCAGTTCTTC.

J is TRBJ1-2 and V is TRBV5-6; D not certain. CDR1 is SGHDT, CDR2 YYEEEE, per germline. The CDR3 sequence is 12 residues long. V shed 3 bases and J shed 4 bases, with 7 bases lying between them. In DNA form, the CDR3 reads TGTGCCAGCAGCTCAGGACTCTATGGCTACACCTTC. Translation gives CASSSGLYGYTF.

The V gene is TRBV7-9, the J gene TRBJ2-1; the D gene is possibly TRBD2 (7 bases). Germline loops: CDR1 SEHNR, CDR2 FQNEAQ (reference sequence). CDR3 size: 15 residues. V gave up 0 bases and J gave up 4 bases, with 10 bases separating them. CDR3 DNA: TGTGCCAGCAGCTTAGCGGGGGGGCGGTACAATGAGCAGTTCTTC. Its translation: CASSLAGGRYNEQFF. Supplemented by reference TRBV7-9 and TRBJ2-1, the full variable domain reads DTGVSQNPRHKITKRGQNVTFRCDPISEHNRLYWYRQTLGQGPEFLTYFQNEAQLEKSRLLSDRFSAERPKGSFSTLEIQRTEQGDSAMYLCASSLAGGRYNEQFFGPGTRLTVL.

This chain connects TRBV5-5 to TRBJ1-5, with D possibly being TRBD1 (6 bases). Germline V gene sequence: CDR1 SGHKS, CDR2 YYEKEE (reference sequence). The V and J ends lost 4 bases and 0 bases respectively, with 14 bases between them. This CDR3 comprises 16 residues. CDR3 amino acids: CASSERGGNSNQPQHF. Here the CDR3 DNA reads TGTGCCAGCAGCGAAAGGGGGGGGAATAGCAATCAGCCCCAGCATTTT.

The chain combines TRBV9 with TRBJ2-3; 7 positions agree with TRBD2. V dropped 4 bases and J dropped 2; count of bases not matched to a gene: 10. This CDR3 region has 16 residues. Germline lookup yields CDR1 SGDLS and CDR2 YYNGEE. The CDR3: CASSNGTTSDTDTQYF. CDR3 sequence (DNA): TGTGCCAGCAGCAATGGGACTACTTCTGACACAGATACGCAGTATTTT. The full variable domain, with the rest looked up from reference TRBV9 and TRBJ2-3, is DSGVTQTPKHLITATGQRVTLRCSPRSGDLSVYWYQQSLDQGLQFLIQYYNGEERAKGNILERFSAQQFPDLHSELNLSSLELGDSALYFCASSNGTTSDTDTQYFGPGTRLTVL.

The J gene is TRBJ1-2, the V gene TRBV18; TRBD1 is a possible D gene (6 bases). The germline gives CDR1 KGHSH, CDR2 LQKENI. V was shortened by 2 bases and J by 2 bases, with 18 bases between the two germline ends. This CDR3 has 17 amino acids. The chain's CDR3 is CASSPEDRSPRNYGYTF. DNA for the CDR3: TGTGCCAGCTCACCAGAAGACAGGAGCCCGAGGAACTATGGCTACACCTTC.

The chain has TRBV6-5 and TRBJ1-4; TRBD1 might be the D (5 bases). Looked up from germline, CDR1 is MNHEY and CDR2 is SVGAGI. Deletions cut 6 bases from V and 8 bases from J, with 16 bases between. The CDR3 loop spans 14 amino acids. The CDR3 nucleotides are TGTGCCAGCAGGCCGACGCGGACACAGGAAAAACTGTTTTTT. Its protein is CASRPTRTQEKLFF.

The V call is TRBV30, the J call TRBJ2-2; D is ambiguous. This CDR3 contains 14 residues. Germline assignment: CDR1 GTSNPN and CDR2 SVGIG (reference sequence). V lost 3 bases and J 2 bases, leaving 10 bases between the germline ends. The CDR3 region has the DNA TGTGCCTGGAGGCTCGCAGTTAACACCGGGGAGCTGTTTTTT. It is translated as CAWRLAVNTGELFF.

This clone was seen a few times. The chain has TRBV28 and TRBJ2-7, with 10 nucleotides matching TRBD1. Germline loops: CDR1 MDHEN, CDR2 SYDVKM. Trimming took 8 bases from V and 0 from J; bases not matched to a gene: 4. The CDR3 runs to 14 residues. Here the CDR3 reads CASPRTGGSYEQYF. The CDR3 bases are TGTGCCAGCCCCCGGACAGGGGGCTCCTACGAGCAGTACTTC.

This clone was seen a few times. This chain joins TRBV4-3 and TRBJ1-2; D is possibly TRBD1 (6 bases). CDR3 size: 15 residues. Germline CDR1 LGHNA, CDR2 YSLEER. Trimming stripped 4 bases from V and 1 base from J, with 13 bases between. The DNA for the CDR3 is TGCGCCAGCAGCCGTACGACAGGAATTAACTATGGCTACACCTTC. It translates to CASSRTTGINYGYTF.

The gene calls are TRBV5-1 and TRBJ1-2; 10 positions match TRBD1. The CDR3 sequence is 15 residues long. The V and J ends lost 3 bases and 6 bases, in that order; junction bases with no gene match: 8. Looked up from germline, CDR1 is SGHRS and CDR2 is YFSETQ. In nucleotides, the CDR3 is TGCGCCAGCAGCTACACCGGACAGGGGGTGGATGGCTACACCTTC. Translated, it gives CASSYTGQGVDGYTF.

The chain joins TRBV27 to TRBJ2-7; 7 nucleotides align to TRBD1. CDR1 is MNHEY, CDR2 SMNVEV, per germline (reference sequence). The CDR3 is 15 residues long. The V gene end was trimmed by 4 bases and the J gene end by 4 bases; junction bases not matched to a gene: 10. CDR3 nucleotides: TGTGCCAGCAGTTCTTCAACCGGGACAGTATACGAGCAGTACTTC. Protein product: CASSSSTGTVYEQYF.

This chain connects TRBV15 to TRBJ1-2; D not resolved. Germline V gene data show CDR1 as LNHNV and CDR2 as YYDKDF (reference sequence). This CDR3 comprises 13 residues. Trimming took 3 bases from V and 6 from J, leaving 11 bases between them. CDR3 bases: TGTGCCACCAGCAGCAGTTCCGGGAATGGCTACACCTTC. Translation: CATSSSSGNGYTF.

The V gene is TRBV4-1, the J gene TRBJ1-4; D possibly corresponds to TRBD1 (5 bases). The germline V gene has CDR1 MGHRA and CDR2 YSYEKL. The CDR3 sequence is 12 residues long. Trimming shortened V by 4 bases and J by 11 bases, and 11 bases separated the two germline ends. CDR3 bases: TGCGCCAGCAGCCTCCGTCAGGGCAAACTGTTTTTT. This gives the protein CASSLRQGKLFF.

CDR3 DNA: TGTGCCAGCAGCCTCCGGGGAGATACGCAGTATTTT. Protein product: CASSLRGDTQYF. The chain has TRBV3-1 (or the pseudogene TRBV3-2) and TRBJ2-3, with a tentative D call TRBD2 (5 bases). The CDR3 extends over 12 amino acids. Trimming pared 4 bases from V and 5 bases from J, leaving 7 bases between. In germline, CDR1 is LGHDT, CDR2 YNNKEL (reference sequence).

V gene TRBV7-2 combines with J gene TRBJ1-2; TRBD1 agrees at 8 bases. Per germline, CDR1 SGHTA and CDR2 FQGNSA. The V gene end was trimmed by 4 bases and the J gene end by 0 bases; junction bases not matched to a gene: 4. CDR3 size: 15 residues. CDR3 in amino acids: CASSSDRGANYGYTF. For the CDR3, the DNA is TGTGCCAGCAGCTCCGACAGGGGCGCTAACTATGGCTACACCTTC. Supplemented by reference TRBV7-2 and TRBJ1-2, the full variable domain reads GAGVSQSPSNKVTEKGKDVELRCDPISGHTALYWYRQSLGQGLEFLIYFQGNSAPDKSGLPSDRFSAERTGGSVSTLTIQRTQQEDSAVYLCASSSDRGANYGYTFGSGTRLTVV.

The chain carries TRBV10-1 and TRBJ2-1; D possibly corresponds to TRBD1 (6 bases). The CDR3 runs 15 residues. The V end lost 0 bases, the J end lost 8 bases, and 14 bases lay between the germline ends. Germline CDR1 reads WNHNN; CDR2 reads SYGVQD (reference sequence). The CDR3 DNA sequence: TGCGCCAGCAGTGAGTCTAAACAGGGACGCGATGAGCAGTTCTTC. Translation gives CASSESKQGRDEQFF.

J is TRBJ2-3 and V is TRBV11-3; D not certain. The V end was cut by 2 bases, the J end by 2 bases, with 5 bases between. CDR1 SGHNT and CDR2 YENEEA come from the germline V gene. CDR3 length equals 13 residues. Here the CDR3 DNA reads TGTGCCAGCAGCTTACAGAACACAGATACGCAGTATTTT. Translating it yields CASSLQNTDTQYF.

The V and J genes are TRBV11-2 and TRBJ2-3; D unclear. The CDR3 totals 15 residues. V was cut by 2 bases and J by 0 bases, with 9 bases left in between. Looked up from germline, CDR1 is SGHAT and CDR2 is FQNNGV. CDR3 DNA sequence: TGTGCCAGCAGCTTAACGAGATCTAGCACAGATACGCAGTATTTT. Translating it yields CASSLTRSSTDTQYF. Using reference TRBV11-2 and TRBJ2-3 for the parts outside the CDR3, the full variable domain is EAGVAQSPRYKIIEKRQSVAFWCNPISGHATLYWYQQILGQGPKLLIQFQNNGVVDDSQLPKDRFSAERLKGVDSTLKIQPAKLEDSAVYLCASSLTRSSTDTQYFGPGTRLTVL.

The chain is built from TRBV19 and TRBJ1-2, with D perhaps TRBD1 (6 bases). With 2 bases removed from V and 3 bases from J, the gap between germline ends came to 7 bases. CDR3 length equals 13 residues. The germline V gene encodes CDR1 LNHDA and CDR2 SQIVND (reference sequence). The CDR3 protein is CASSIRQDYGYTF. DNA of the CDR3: TGTGCCAGTAGTATACGACAGGACTATGGCTACACCTTC.

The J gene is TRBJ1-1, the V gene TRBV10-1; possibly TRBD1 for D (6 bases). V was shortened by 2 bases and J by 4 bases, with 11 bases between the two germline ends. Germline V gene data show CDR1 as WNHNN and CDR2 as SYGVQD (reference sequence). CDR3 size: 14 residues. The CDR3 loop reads CASSEGGEPTEAFF. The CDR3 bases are TGCGCCAGCAGTGAGGGGGGCGAACCCACTGAAGCTTTCTTT.

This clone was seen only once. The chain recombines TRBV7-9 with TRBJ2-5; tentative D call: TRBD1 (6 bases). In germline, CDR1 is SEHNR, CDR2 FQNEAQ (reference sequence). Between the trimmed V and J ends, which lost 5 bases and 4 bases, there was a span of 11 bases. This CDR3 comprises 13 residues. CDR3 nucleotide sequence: TGTGCCAGCAGCCTGGTAGGGGGAGAGACCCAGTACTTC. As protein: CASSLVGGETQYF. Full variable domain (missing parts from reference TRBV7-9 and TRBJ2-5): DTGVSQNPRHKITKRGQNVTFRCDPISEHNRLYWYRQTLGQGPEFLTYFQNEAQLEKSRLLSDRFSAERPKGSFSTLEIQRTEQGDSAMYLCASSLVGGETQYFGPGTRLLVL.

Written as DNA, the CDR3 is TGTGCCAGCAGCCGCGAGGGGGGGGTAGAGACCCAGTACTTC. Its translation: CASSREGGVETQYF. The rearrangement links TRBV11-2 to TRBJ2-5; a possible D gene is TRBD2 (7 bases). CDR1 and CDR2 from the germline V gene are SGHAT and FQNNGV. Trimming left V 5 bases short and J 4 bases short, with 14 bases between. The CDR3 loop spans 14 amino acids.

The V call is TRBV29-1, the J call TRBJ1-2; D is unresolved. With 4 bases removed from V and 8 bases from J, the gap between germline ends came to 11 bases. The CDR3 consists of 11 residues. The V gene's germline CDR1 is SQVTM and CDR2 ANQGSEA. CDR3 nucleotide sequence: TGCAGCGTTGTGCCGAGTCTCGGCTACACCTTC. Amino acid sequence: CSVVPSLGYTF.

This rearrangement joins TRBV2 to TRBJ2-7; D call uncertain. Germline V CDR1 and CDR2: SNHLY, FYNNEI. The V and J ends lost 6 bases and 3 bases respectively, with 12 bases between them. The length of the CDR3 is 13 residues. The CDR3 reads CASRVLLFYEQYF. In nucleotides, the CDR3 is TGTGCCAGCAGGGTCCTACTTTTCTACGAGCAGTACTTC.

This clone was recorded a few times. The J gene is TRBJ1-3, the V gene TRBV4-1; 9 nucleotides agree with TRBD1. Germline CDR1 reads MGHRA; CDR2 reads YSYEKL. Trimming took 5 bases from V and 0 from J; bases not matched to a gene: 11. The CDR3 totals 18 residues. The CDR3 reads CASSTRDRVGNSGNTIYF. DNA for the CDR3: TGCGCCAGCAGCACCCGGGACAGGGTAGGAAACTCTGGAAACACCATATATTTT.

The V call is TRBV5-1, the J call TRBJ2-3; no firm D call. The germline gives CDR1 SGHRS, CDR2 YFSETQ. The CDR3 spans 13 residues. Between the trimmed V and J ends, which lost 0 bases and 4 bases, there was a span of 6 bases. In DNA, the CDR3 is TGCGCCAGCAGCTTGGGGCCACCAGATACGCAGTATTTT. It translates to CASSLGPPDTQYF.